The T cell receptor beta chain under discussion was sequenced for a study of glioma-infiltrating T cells (dated by TCRdb to the mid-2010s). Regarding the complete study: The low-grade gliomas were WHO grade II oligodendrogliomas or astrocytomas, while the glioblastomas were WHO grade IV tumors sampled at initial diagnosis rather than at recurrent diagnosis. Dexamethasone was administered to glioma patients for six or fewer days before surgery. For blood libraries, the target was roughly 4- to 11-fold sequencing coverage of some 1 million peripheral T cells. Sequencing of TCR alpha- and beta-chain repertoires was performed on glioma tissue, on non-neoplastic brain tissue, and on matched peripheral blood mononuclear cells. To measure how far tissue and blood T-cell populations diverged, each tissue-infiltrating repertoire was compared against the peripheral blood repertoire of the same patient. Three low-grade glioma patients, fewer than 10 primary glioblastoma patients and three non-glioma patients contributing non-neoplastic brain tissue were included in the paired cohort.

According to the germline V gene (reference sequence), CDR1 reads DFQATT and CDR2 reads SNEGSKA. Taken from cysteine to phenylalanine, the CDR3 has 14 residues. CDR3 DNA only is kept here, 42 bases in frame from base 1. V and J lose 4 bases and 8 bases, and a span of 18 bases separates them. TCR alpha and beta CDR3 regions were amplified with the iRepertoire nested amplicon-rescue multiplex PCR (arm-PCR) platform from RNA. The input for one-step reverse transcription and amplification was roughly 85-400 ng of tissue mRNA or PBMC total RNA. Following bead purification, Illumina adapters were added by a secondary multiplex PCR, and the libraries were gel-purified between 200 and 400 bp. The libraries contained internal 6-nucleotide barcodes that were used for demultiplexing. The libraries were sequenced on an Illumina MiSeq using 2x220 or 2x250 nucleotide paired-end reads. The authors' analysis ran thus. Paired reads were merged using FLASH 1.2.11 and aligned with BWA-MEM to the GRCh37 human genome, and TRA and TRB reads were then extracted. V and J assignment used an IMGT-derived reference of cassette sequences and CDR3 motifs that included pseudogenes. Reads were translated in three frames, and productive CDR3s were defined by a C…FGXG motif without stop codons. A clonotype was defined as a unique combination of a V-J cassette pair and a CDR3 amino acid sequence. Reads were filtered by Hamming distance, thresholded by each sample's sequence error rate in mapped regions. The public reads were reanalyzed by TCRdb: fastp trimming at Q25, MiXCR alignment, in-frame beta chains only. Rows with one shared CDR3 protein collapse into an entry with the most common genes and DNA. TCRdb's processing, not the authors', yielded these V and J calls. For this sample there are a few hundred thousand distinct CDR3 sequences; roughly two fifths appear just once. The ten most abundant clones make up 12% of the sample.

Immediately after resection, surgical brain or tumor specimens were cryofrozen in liquid nitrogen, and peripheral blood cells were collected at the same time. Overall results and qualifications from the work: VJ-independent divergence between tissue and blood was found to be below expectation in non-neoplastic patients but above expectation in all gliomas, particularly low-grade gliomas. Very few CDR3 sequences were found to be shared between tissue and blood, and this scarcity was attributed to high CDR3 diversity and limited sampling. Group comparisons rested on small numbers: three non-neoplastic, three low-grade glioma and several glioblastoma patients. Patients with low tissue-blood divergence were marked by a signature set of shared blood CDR3 motifs, and that set was depleted in highly divergent patients.

About this clonotype: It lacks a known antigen. Base qualities are not recorded, but no much larger clone differs from it by a single base.

The material sequenced was glioma tissue, nonneoplastic brain tissue, or PBMCs (not recorded which). The sequence derives from a human donor with low-grade glioma or glioblastoma, undergoing nonglioma brain surgery, or in good health (not recorded which). The rearranged segments are TRBV20-1 and TRBJ1-5, with TRBD1 as a weak D call on 6 bases. The sequenced DNA: TGCAGTGCTAAAAGCGACAGGAAGGAAAAGCCCCAGCATTTT. The encoded protein is CSAKSDRKEKPQHF.